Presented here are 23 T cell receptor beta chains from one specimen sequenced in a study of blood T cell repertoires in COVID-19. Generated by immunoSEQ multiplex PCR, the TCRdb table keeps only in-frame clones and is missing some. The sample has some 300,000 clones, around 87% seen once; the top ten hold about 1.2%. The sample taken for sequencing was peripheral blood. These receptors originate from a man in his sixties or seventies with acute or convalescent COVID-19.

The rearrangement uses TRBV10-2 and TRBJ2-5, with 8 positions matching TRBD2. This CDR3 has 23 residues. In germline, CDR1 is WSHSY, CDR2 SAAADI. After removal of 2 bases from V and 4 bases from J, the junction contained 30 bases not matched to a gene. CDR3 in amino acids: CASSEGPPYLAGSSRRGLETQYF. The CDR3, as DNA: TGCGCCAGCAGTGAGGGTCCTCCGTATCTAGCGGGCTCTAGCCGGAGGGGACTAGAGACCCAGTACTTC.

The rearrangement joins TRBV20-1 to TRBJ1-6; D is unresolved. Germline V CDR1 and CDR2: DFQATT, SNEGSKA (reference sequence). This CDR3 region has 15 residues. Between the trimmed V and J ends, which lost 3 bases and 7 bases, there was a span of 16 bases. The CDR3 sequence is CSASQSRLPNSPLHF. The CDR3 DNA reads TGCAGTGCTAGTCAAAGCCGCCTCCCGAATTCACCCCTCCACTTT.

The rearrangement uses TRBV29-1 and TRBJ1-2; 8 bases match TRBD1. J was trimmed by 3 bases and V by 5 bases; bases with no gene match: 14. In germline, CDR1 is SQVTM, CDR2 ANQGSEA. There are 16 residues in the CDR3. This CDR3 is CSVTPGGQVGDYGYTF. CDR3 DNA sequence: TGCAGCGTTACTCCCGGGGGACAGGTTGGTGACTATGGCTACACCTTC.

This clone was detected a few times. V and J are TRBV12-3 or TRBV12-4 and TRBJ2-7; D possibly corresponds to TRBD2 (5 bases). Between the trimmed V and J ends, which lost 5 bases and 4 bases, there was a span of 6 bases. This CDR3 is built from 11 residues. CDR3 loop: CASSGLYEQYF. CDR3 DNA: TGTGCCAGCAGTGGACTTTACGAGCAGTACTTC.

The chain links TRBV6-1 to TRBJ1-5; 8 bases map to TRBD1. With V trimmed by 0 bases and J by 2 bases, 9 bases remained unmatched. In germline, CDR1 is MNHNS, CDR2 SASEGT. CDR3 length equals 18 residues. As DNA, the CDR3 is TGTGCCAGCAGTGAAGCTTTAGGACAGGGCGATCGCAATCAGCCCCAGCATTTT. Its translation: CASSEALGQGDRNQPQHF.

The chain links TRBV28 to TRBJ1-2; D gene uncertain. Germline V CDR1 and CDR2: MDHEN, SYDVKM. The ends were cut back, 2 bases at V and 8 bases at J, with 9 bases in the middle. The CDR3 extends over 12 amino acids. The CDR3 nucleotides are TGTGCCAGCAGTTTAATTCGTGGCGGCTACACCTTC. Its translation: CASSLIRGGYTF.

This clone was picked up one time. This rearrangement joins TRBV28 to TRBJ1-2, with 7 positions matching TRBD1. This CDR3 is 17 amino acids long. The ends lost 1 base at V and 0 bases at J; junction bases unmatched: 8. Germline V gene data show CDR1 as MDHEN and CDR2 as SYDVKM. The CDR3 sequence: CASSLFTGQPSNYGYTF. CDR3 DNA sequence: TGTGCCAGCAGTTTATTTACGGGACAGCCATCTAACTATGGCTACACCTTC.

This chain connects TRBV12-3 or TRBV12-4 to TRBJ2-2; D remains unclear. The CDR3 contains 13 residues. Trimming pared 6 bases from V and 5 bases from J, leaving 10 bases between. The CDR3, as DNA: TGTGCCAGCAGCCAAACGGTTACCGGGGAGCTGTTTTTT. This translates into CASSQTVTGELFF.

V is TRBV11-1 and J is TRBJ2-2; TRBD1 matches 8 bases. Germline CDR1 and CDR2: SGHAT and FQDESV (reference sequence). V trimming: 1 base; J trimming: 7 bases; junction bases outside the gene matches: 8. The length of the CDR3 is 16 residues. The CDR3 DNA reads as TGTGCCAGCAGCTTAGGGCCGCAGGGGGCAGTCGGGGAGCTGTTTTTT. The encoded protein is CASSLGPQGAVGELFF. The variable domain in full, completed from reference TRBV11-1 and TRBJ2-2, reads EAEVAQSPRYKITEKSQAVAFWCDPISGHATLYWYRQILGQGPELLVQFQDESVVDDSQLPKDRFSAERLKGVDSTLKIQPAELGDSAMYLCASSLGPQGAVGELFFGEGSRLTVL.

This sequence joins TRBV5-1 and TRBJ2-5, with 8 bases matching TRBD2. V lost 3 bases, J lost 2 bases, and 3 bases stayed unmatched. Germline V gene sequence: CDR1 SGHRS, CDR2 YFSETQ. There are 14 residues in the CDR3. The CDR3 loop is CASSSASGQETQYF. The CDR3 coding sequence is TGCGCCAGCAGCTCAGCTAGCGGGCAAGAGACCCAGTACTTC.

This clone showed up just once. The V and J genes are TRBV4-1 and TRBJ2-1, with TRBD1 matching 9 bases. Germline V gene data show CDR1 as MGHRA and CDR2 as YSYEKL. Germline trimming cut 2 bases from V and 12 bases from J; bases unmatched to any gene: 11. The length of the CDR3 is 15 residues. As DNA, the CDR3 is TGCGCCAGCAGCCAACTTCCGGGACAGGGTGTTCGGCAGTTCTTC. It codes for CASSQLPGQGVRQFF.

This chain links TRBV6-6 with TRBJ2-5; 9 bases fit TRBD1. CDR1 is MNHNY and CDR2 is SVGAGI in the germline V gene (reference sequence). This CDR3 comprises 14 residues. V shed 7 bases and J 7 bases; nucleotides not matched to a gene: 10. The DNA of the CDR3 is TGTGCCAGCACCTCCGGACAGGGGACAGGGACCCAGTACTTC. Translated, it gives CASTSGQGTGTQYF.

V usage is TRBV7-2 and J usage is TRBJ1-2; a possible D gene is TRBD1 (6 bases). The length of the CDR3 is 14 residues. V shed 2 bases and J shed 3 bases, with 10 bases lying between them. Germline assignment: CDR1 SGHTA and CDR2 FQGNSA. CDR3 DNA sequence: TGTGCCAGCAGCTTACAGGGGTCGGACTATGGCTACACCTTC. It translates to CASSLQGSDYGYTF. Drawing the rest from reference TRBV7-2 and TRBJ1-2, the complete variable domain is GAGVSQSPSNKVTEKGKDVELRCDPISGHTALYWYRQSLGQGLEFLIYFQGNSAPDKSGLPSDRFSAERTGGSVSTLTIQRTQQEDSAVYLCASSLQGSDYGYTFGSGTRLTVV.

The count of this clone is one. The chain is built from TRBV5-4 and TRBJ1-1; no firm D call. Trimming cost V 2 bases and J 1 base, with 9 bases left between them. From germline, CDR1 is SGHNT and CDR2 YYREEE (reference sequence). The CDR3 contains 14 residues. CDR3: CASSFLLRNTEAFF. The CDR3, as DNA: TGTGCCAGCAGCTTTCTACTGAGGAACACTGAAGCTTTCTTT. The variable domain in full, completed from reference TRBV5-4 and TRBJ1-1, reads ETGVTQSPTHLIKTRGQQVTLRCSSQSGHNTVSWYQQALGQGPQFIFQYYREEENGRGNFPPRFSGLQFPNYSSELNVNALELDDSALYLCASSFLLRNTEAFFGQGTRLTVV.

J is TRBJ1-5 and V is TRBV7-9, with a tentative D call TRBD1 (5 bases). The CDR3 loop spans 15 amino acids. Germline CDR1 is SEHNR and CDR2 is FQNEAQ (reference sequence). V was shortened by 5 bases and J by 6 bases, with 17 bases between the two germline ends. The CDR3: CASSLGIGGSQPQHF. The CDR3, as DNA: TGTGCCAGCAGCCTTGGAATCGGGGGAAGTCAGCCCCAGCATTTT.

The CDR3 DNA sequence: TGTGCCAGCAAGCCAGCGGAAACAGATACGCAGTATTTT. This codes for CASKPAETDTQYF. The J gene is TRBJ2-3, the V gene TRBV2, with D tentatively TRBD2 (5 bases). The V gene lost 7 bases and the J gene lost 3 bases, with 11 bases spanning the gap. This CDR3 spans 13 amino acids. CDR1 and CDR2 (germline): SNHLY, FYNNEI.

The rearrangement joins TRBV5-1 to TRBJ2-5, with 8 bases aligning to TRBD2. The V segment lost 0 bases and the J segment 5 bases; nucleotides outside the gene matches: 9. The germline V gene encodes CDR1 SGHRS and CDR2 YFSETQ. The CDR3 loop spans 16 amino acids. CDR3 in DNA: TGCGCCAGCAGCTTGGGCGCTAGCGGGCAAGGCGAGACCCAGTACTTC. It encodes CASSLGASGQGETQYF.

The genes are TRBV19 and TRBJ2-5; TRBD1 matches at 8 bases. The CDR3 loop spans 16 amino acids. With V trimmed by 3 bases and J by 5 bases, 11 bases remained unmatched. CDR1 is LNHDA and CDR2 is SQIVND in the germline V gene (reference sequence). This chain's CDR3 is CASSMGVAGGLETQYF. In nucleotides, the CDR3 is TGTGCCAGTAGTATGGGTGTGGCAGGGGGCTTGGAGACCCAGTACTTC.

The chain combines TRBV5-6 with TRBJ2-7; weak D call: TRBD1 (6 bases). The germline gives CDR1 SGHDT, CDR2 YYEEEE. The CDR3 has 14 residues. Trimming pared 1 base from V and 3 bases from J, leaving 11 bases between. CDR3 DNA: TGTGCCAGCAGCTTGACAGGGATTATCTACGAGCAGTACTTC. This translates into CASSLTGIIYEQYF.

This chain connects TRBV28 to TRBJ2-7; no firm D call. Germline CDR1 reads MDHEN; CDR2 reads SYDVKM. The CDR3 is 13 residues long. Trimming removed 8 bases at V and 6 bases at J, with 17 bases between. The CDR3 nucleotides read TGTGCCAGCTATGGGCCACTGTTGGGCGAGCAGTACTTC. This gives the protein CASYGPLLGEQYF.

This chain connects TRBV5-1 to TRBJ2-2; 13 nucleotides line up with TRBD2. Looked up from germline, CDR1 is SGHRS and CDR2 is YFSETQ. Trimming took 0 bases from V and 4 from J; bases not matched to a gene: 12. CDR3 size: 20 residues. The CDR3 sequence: CASSLAGTSGTFVGTGELFF. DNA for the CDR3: TGCGCCAGCAGCTTGGCCGGGACTAGCGGGACCTTCGTGGGCACCGGGGAGCTGTTTTTT.

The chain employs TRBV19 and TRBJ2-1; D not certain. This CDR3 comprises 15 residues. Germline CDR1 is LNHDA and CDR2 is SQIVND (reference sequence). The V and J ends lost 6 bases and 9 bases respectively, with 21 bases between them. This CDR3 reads CASRDRSYSSTEQFF. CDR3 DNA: TGTGCCAGTAGAGACCGTTCGTATAGTAGCACTGAGCAGTTCTTC.

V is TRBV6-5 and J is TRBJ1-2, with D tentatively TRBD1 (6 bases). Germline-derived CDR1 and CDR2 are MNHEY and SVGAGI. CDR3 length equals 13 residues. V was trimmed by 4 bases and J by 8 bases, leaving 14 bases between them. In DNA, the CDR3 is TGTGCCAGCAGTTCCACAGGGTTTGGAGGCTACACCTTC. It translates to CASSSTGFGGYTF.